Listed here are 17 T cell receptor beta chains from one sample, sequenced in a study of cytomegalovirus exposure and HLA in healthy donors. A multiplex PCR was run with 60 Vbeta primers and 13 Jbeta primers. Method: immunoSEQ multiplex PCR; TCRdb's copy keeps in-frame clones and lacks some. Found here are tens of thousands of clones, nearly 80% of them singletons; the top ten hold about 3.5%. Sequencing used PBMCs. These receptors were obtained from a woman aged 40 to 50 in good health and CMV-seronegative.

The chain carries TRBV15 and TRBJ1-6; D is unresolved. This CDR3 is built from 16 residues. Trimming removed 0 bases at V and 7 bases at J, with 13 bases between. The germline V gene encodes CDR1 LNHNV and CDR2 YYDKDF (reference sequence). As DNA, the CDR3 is TGTGCCACCAGCAGAGACCTAGCCAGCCTCAATTCACCCCTCCACTTT. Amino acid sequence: CATSRDLASLNSPLHF.

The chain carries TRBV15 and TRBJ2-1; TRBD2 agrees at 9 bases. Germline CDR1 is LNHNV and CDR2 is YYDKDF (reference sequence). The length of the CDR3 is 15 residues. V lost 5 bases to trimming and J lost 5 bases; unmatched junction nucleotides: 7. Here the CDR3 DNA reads TGTGCCACCAGCGGACCGGGACTAGCTAACAATGAGCAGTTCTTC. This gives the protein CATSGPGLANNEQFF.

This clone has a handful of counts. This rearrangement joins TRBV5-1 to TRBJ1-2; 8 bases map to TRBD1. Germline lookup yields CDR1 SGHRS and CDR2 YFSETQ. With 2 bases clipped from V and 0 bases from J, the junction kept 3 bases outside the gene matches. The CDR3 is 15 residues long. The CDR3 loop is CASSFEDRANYGYTF. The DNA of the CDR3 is TGCGCCAGCAGCTTTGAGGACAGGGCTAACTATGGCTACACCTTC.

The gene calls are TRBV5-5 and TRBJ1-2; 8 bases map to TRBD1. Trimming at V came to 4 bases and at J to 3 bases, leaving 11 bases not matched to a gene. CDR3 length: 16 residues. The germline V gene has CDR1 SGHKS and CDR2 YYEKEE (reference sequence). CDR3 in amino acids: CASSVAGGAPDYGYTF. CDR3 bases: TGTGCCAGCAGCGTGGCAGGGGGCGCCCCGGACTATGGCTACACCTTC.

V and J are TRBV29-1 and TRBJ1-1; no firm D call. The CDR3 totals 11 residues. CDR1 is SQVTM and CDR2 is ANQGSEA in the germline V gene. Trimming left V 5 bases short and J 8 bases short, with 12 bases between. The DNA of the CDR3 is TGCAGCGTTTCCAGGATCGAGGAAGCTTTCTTT. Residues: CSVSRIEEAFF. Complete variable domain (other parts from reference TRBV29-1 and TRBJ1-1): SAVISQKPSRDICQRGTSLTIQCQVDSQVTMMFWYRQQPGQSLTLIATANQGSEATYESGFVIDKFPISRPNLTFSTLTVSNMSPEDSSIYLCSVSRIEEAFFGQGTRLTVV.

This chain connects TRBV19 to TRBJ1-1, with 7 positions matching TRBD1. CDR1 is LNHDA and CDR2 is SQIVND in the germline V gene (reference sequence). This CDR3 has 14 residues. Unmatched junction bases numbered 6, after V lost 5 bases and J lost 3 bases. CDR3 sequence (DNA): TGTGCCAGTAGTCTGACAGGGTGGGACACTGAAGCTTTCTTT. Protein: CASSLTGWDTEAFF. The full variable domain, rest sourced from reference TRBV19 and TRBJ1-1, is DGGITQSPKYLFRKEGQNVTLSCEQNLNHDAMYWYRQDPGQGLRLIYYSQIVNDFQKGDIAEGYSVSREKKESFPLTVTSAQKNPTAFYLCASSLTGWDTEAFFGQGTRLTVV.

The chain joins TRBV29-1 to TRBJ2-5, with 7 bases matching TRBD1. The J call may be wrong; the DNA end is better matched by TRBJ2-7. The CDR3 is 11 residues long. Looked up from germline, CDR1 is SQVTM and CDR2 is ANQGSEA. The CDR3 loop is CSVVGGGEQYF. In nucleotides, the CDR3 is TGCAGCGTTGTAGGGGGCGGCGAGCAGTACTTC.

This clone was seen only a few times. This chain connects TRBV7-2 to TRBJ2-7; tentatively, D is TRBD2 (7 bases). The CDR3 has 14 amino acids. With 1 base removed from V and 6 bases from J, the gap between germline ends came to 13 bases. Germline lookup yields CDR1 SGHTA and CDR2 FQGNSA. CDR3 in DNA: TGTGCCAGCAGCTTAGTTAGGGGGGGCAGCGAGCAGTACTTC. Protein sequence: CASSLVRGGSEQYF. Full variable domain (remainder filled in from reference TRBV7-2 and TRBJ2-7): GAGVSQSPSNKVTEKGKDVELRCDPISGHTALYWYRQSLGQGLEFLIYFQGNSAPDKSGLPSDRFSAERTGGSVSTLTIQRTQQEDSAVYLCASSLVRGGSEQYFGPGTRLTVT.

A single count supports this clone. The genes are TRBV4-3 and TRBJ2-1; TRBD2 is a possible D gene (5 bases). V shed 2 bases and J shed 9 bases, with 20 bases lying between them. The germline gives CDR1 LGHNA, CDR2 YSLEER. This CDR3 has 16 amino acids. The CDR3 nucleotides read TGCGCCAGCAGCCAATTCCTAGCCACCCACATCGGTGAGCAGTTCTTC. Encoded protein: CASSQFLATHIGEQFF.

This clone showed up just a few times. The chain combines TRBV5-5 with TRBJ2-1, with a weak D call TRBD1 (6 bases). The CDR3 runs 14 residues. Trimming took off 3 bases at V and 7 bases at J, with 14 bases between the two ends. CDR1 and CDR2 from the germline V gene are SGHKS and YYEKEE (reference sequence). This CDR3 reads CASSSLDSKNEQFF. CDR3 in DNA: TGTGCCAGCAGCTCCCTGGACAGTAAAAATGAGCAGTTCTTC.

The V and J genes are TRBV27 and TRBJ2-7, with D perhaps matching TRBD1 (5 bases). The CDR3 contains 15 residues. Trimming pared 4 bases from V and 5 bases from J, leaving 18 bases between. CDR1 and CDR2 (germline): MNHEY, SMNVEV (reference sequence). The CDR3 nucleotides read TGTGCCAGCAGTTCCAGACAGATTCAAGTGCACGAGCAGTACTTC. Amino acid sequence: CASSSRQIQVHEQYF.

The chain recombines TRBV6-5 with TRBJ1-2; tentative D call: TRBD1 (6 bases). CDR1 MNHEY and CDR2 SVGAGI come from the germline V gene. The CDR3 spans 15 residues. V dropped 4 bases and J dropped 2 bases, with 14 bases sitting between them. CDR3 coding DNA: TGTGCCAGCAGTTCTTCAGGGGCGGCGAACTATGGCTACACCTTC. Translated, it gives CASSSSGAANYGYTF.

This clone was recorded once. The CDR3 bases are TGTGCCAGCAGCGTAGCTACGGGCGGGGGAAGATCCACAGATACGCAGTATTTT. Residues: CASSVATGGGRSTDTQYF. The chain carries TRBV9 and TRBJ2-3, with 7 nucleotides matching TRBD2. After removal of 0 bases from V and 2 bases from J, the junction contained 12 bases not matched to a gene. The CDR3 consists of 18 residues. The germline V gene encodes CDR1 SGDLS and CDR2 YYNGEE.

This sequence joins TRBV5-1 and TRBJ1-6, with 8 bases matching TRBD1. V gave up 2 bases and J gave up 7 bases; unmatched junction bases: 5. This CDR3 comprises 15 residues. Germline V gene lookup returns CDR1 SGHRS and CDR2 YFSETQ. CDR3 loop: CASSLRTGNNSPLHF. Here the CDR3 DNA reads TGCGCCAGCAGCTTACGGACAGGGAACAATTCACCCCTCCACTTT.

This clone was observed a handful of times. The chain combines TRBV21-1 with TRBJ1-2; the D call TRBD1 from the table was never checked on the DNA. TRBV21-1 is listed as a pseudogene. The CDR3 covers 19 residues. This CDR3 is CASSIHSGDREWSSYGYTF. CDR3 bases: TGTGCCAGCAGCATACATTCGGGTGACAGGGAATGGAGCAGCTATGGCTACACCTTC.

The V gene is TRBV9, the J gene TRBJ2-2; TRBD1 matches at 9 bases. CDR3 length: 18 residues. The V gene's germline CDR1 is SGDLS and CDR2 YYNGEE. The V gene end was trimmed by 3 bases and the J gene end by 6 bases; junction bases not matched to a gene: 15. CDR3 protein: CASSGSPGTGIWSGELFF. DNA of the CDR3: TGTGCCAGCAGCGGATCACCCGGGACAGGGATATGGTCCGGGGAGCTGTTTTTT.

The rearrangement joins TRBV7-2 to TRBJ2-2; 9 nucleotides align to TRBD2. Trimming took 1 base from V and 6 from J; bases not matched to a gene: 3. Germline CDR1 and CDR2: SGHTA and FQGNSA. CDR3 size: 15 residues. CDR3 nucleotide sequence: TGTGCCAGCAGCTTAGTAGCGGGAGTTTCCGGGGAGCTGTTTTTT. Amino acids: CASSLVAGVSGELFF.